The 4 T cell receptor beta chains presented below share a single source sample, sequenced in a study of blood T cell repertoires in COVID-19. Profiled with immunoSEQ multiplex PCR; TCRdb holds only in-frame clones, not every one. This table holds about 70,000 clones, 89% found once. The sample comprised peripheral blood. These receptors came from a man between 50 and 59 years old with active COVID-19.

This clone was picked up one time. CDR3 bases: TGTGCCAGCAGCTTAGTGACAGGGGGAGAGGGTACGCAGTATTTT. It encodes CASSLVTGGEGTQYF. The V gene is TRBV7-2, the J gene TRBJ2-3; TRBD1 matches 9 bases. Trimming took 1 base from V and 8 from J; bases not matched to a gene: 7. Germline lookup yields CDR1 SGHTA and CDR2 FQGNSA. The CDR3 extends over 15 amino acids.

The rearrangement uses TRBV14 and TRBJ2-7, with D possibly being TRBD2 (5 bases). With 4 bases removed from V and 1 base from J, the gap between germline ends came to 11 bases. CDR3 size: 14 residues. The germline V gene encodes CDR1 SGHDN and CDR2 FVKESK. The CDR3 coding sequence is TGTGCCAGCAGCCCAGTACCGGGGTCCTACGAGCAGTACTTC. This translates into CASSPVPGSYEQYF. Full variable domain (missing parts from reference TRBV14 and TRBJ2-7): EAGVTQFPSHSVIEKGQTVTLRCDPISGHDNLYWYRRVMGKEIKFLLHFVKESKQDESGMPNNRFLAERTGGTYSTLKVQPAELEDSGVYFCASSPVPGSYEQYFGPGTRLTVT.

The CDR3 loop reads CASSFRAGGSEKLFF. CDR3 bases: TGCGCCAGCAGCTTCAGGGCAGGGGGAAGTGAAAAACTGTTTTTT. This chain uses TRBV5-1 with TRBJ1-4, with 7 bases aligning to TRBD1. The CDR3 runs 15 residues. Trimming cost V 2 bases and J 7 bases; bases outside gene matches: 8. The germline gives CDR1 SGHRS, CDR2 YFSETQ.

The V call is TRBV6-5, the J call TRBJ1-1; a weak D match, TRBD1 (6 bases). The CDR3 spans 15 residues. Trimming shortened V by 2 bases and J by 5 bases, and 15 bases separated the two germline ends. The germline gives CDR1 MNHEY, CDR2 SVGAGI. CDR3 sequence reads: CASSYLRGRGTEAFF. DNA of the CDR3: TGTGCCAGCAGTTACCTCAGGGGTAGGGGGACTGAAGCTTTCTTT.